The clone carrying this TCR beta chain is labeled medium-sized. What it binds is not known. Peripheral blood genomic DNA, not sorted cells or RNA, was the template. Rearranged V-D-J TRB sequences were amplified with a mixed TRB-A/B primer pool. TCRdb reprocessed the multiplex PCR reads via MiXCR and lists one record per CDR3 protein. The table includes 5,000 to 6,500 distinct CDR3 sequences, 30% to 40% detected once. The data are from a study of T cell repertoires in aging, cancer and after chemotherapy. Across the whole study: About 10 million TCR reads made up the full dataset. Study results and caveats: In each cancer cohort, median generation probability increased across chemotherapy, suggesting thymic output rebounded. Age-matched healthy donors had significantly more diverse, less clonal blood TCR repertoires than untreated cancer patients.

This CDR3 is 9 amino acids long. The V and J ends lost 1 base and 12 bases respectively, with 6 bases between them. Germline values: CDR1 SQVTM, CDR2 ANQGSEA. The TCR comes from a human donor with a blood cancer. V usage is TRBV29-1 and J usage is TRBJ1-1; D not resolved. Sequenced material: blood. The CDR3 sequence is CSVEAPPFF. The CDR3 DNA is TGCAGCGTTGAAGCCCCCCCTTTCTTT. Using reference TRBV29-1 and TRBJ1-1 for the parts outside the CDR3, the full variable domain is SAVISQKPSRDICQRGTSLTIQCQVDSQVTMMFWYRQQPGQSLTLIATANQGSEATYESGFVIDKFPISRPNLTFSTLTVSNMSPEDSSIYLCSVEAPPFFGQGTRLTVV.